The TCR beta chain described here comes from a study of blood T cell repertoires in COVID-19. V lost 2 bases, J lost 14 bases, and 6 bases stayed unmatched. Germline V gene lookup returns CDR1 SGHTA and CDR2 FQGNSA. This CDR3 is 12 amino acids long. TCRdb's copy holds only in-frame clones and misses some; the assay was immunoSEQ multiplex PCR. Of approximately 390,000 clones in the sample, approximately 87% are singletons; the top ten hold about 10%. The source material was PBMCs or T cells enriched from blood (not recorded which). This TCR came from a woman aged 45-65 years who had recovered from COVID-19. This rearrangement joins TRBV7-2 to TRBJ1-2; 9 nucleotides align to TRBD1. The CDR3 loop reads CASSLLPTGGTF. The CDR3 coding sequence is TGTGCCAGCAGCTTACTTCCGACAGGGGGGACCTTC.